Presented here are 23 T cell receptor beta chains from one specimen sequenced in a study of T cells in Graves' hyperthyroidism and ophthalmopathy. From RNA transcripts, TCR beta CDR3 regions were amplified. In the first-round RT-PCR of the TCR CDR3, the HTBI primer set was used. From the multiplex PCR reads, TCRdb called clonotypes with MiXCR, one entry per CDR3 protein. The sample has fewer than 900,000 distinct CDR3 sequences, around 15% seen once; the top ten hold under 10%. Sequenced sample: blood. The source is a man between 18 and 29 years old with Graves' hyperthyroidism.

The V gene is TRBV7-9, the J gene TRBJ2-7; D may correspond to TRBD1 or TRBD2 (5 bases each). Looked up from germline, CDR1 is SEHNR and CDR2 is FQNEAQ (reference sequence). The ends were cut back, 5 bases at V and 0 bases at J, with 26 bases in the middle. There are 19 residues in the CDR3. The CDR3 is CASSTHPYRGRYSSYEQYF. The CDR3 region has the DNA TGTGCCAGCAGCACCCACCCTTATCGGGGACGTTATAGCTCCTACGAGCAGTACTTC.

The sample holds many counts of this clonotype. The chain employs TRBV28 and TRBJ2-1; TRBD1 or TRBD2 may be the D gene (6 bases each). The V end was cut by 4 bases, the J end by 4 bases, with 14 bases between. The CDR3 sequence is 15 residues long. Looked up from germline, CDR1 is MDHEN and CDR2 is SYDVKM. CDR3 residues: CASSWRAGVYNEQFF. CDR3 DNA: TGTGCCAGCAGTTGGAGGGCAGGGGTTTACAATGAGCAGTTCTTC.

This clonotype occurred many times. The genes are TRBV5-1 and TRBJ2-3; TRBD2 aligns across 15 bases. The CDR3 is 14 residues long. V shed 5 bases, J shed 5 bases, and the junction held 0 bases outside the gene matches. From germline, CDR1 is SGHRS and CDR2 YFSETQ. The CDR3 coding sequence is TGCGCCAGCAGGGGACTAGCGGGAGGAGATACGCAGTATTTT. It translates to CASRGLAGGDTQYF.

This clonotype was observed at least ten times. CDR3 bases: TGTGCCAGCAGCGGAGACAGGGACCCCATGACCGGCTACACCTTC. This encodes CASSGDRDPMTGYTF. The rearrangement uses TRBV2 and TRBJ1-2, with 7 positions matching TRBD1. The CDR3 spans 15 residues. Looked up from germline, CDR1 is SNHLY and CDR2 is FYNNEI. Trimming took 6 bases from V and 8 from J; bases not matched to a gene: 15.

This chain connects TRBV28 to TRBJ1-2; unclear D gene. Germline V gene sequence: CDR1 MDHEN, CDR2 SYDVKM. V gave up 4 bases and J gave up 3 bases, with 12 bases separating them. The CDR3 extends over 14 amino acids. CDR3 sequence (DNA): TGTGCCAGCAGTTCTCCCGGGTCCTACTATGGCTACACCTTC. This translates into CASSSPGSYYGYTF.

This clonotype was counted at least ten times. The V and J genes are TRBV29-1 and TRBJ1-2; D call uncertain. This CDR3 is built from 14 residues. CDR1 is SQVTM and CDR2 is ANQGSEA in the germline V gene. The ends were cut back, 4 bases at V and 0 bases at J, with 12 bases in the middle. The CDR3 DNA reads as TGCAGCGTTGGTAGCGGCCTAGCTAACTATGGCTACACCTTC. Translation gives CSVGSGLANYGYTF. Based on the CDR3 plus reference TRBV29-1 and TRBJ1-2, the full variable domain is SAVISQKPSRDICQRGTSLTIQCQVDSQVTMMFWYRQQPGQSLTLIATANQGSEATYESGFVIDKFPISRPNLTFSTLTVSNMSPEDSSIYLCSVGSGLANYGYTFGSGTRLTVV.

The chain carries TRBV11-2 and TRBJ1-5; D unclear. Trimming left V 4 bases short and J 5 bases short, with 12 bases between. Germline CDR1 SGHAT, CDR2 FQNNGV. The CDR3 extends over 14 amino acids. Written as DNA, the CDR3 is TGTGCCAGCAGCTCCCGGCCAGGCGATCAGCCCCAGCATTTT. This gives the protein CASSSRPGDQPQHF.

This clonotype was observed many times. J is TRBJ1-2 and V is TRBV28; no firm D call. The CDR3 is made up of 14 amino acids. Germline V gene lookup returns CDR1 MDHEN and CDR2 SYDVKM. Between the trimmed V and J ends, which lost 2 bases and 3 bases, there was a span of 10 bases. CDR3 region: CASSLDPNYYGYTF. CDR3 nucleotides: TGTGCCAGCAGTTTAGACCCTAACTACTATGGCTACACCTTC.

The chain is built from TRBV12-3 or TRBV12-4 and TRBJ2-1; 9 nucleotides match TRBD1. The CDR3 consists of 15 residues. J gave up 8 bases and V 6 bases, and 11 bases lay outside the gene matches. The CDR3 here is CASRGGQGMEHEQFF. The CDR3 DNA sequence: TGTGCCAGCAGGGGGGGACAGGGAATGGAGCATGAGCAGTTCTTC.

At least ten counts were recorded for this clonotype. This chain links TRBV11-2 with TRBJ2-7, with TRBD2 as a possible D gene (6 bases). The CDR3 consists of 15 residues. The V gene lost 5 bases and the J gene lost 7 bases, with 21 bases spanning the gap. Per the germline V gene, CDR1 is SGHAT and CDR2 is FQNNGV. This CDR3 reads CASSAPGLTSWEQYF. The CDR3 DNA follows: TGTGCCAGCAGCGCCCCGGGACTGACGTCCTGGGAGCAGTACTTC.

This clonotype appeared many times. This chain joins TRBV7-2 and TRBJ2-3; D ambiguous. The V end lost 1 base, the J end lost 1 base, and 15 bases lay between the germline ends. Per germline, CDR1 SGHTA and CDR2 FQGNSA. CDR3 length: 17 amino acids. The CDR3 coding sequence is TGTGCCAGCAGCTTAGATGACTTGGTCCCGCGCACAGATACGCAGTATTTT. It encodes CASSLDDLVPRTDTQYF.

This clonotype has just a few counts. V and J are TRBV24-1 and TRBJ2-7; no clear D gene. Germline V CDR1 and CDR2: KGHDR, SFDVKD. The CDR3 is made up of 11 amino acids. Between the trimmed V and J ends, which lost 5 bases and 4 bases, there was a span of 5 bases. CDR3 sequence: CATSVTYEQYF. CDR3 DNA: TGTGCCACCAGTGTTACTTACGAGCAGTACTTC.

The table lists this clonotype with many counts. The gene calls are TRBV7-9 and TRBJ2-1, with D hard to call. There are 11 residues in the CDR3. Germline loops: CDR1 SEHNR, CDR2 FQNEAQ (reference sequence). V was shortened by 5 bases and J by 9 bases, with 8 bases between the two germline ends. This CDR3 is CASSPLREQFF. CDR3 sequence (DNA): TGTGCCAGCAGCCCCTTGCGTGAGCAGTTCTTC.

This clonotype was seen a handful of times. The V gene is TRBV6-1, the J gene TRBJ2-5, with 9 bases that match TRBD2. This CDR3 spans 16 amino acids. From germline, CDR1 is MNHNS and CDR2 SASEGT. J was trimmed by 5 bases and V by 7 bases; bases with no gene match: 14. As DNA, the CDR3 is TGTGCCAGCAAGTCCTGGCGGGAGGGCCTCGTTGAGACCCAGTACTTC. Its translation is CASKSWREGLVETQYF.

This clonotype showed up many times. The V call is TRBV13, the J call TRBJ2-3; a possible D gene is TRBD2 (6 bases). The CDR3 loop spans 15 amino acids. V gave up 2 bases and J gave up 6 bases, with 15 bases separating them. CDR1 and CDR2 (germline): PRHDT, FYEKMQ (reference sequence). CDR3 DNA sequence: TGTGCCAGCAGCTTATACCTAGCGCCTCTGGATACGCAGTATTTT. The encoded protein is CASSLYLAPLDTQYF.

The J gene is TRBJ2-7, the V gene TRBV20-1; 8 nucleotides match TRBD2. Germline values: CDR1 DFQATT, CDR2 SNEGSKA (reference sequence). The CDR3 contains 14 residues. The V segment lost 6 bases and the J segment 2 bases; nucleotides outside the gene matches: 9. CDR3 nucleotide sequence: TGCAGTGCAGAAATAGCGGGGAGACCCTACGAGCAGTACTTC. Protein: CSAEIAGRPYEQYF.

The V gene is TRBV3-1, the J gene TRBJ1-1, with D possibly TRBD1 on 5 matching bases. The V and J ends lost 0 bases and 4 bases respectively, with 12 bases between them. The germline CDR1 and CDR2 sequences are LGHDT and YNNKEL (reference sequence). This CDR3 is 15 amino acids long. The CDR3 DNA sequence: TGTGCCAGCAGCCAAGATCAGGGCGCATTCACTGAAGCTTTCTTT. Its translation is CASSQDQGAFTEAFF.

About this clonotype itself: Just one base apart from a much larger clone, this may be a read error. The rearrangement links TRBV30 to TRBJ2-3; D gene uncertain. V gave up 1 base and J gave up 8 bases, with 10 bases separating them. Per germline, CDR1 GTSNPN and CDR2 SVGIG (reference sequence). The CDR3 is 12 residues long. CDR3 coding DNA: TGTGCCTGGAGTGGGTCCTCAGGTACGCAGTATTTT. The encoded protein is CAWSGSSGTQYF.

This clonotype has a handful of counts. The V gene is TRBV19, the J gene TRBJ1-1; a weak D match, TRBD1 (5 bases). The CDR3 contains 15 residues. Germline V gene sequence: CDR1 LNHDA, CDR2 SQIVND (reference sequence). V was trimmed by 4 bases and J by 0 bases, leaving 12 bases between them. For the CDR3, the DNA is TGTGCCAGTAGTACTCCGGGACGGATGAACACTGAAGCTTTCTTT. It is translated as CASSTPGRMNTEAFF.

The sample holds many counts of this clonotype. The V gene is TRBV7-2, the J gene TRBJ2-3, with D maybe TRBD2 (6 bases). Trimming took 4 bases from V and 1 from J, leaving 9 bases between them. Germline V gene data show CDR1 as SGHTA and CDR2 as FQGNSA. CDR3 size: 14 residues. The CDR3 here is CASSWREGTDTQYF. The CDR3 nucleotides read TGTGCCAGCAGCTGGAGGGAGGGCACAGATACGCAGTATTTT.

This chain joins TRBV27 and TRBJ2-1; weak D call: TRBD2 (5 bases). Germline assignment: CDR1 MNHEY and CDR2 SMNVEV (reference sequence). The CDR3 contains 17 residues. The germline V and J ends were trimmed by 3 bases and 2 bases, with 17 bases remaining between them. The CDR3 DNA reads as TGTGCCAGCAGTTTTGTTCGGACTGGAGGAACCTACAATGAGCAGTTCTTC. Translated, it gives CASSFVRTGGTYNEQFF.

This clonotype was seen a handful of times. This CDR3 is CASRNPGGGEKLFF. The CDR3 bases are TGTGCCAGCAGAAATCCAGGGGGCGGTGAAAAACTGTTTTTT. The chain couples TRBV28 to TRBJ1-4; TRBD1 agrees at 8 bases. The J segment lost 7 bases and the V segment lost 6 bases, leaving 7 bases of the junction unmatched. The CDR3 is 14 amino acids. Germline V gene sequence: CDR1 MDHEN, CDR2 SYDVKM.

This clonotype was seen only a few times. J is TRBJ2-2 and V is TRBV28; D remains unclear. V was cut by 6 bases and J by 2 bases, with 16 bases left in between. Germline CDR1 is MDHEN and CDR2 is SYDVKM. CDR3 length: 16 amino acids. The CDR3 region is CASRPRDTLNTGELFF. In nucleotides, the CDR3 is TGTGCCAGCAGGCCTCGAGACACCCTAAACACCGGGGAGCTGTTTTTT.